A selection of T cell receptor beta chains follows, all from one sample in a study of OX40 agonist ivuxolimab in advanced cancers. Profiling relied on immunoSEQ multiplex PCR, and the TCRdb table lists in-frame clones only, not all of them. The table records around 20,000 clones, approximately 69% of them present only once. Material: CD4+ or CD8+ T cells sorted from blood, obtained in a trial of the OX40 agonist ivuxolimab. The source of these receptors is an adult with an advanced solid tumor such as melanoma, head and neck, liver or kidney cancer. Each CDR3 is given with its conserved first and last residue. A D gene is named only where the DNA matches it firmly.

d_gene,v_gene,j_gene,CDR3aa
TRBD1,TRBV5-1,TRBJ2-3,CASSLEGQGTDTQYF
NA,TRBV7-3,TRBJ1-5,CASSLGLHSNQPQHF
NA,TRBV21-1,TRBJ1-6,CASNLSLIPLHF
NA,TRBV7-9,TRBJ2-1,CASSSSDSNYNEQFF
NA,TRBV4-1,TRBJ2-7,CASSQDLDTSYEQYF
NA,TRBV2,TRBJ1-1,CASSEWRNTEAFF
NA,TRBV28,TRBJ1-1,CASSPPGVNTEAFF
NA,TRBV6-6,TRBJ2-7,CASSYSWGYEQYF
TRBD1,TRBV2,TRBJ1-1,CAITNRGLNTEAFF
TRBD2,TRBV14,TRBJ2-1,CASSQVGGGVEQFF
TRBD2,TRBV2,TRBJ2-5,CASSEDGGEPKETQYF
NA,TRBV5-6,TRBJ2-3,CASSLSGGIGTDTQYF
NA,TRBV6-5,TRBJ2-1,CASSIQQGNEQFF
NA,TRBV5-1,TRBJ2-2,CASSLMGSVPGAHPNPGELFF
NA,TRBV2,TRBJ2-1,CASRIGGNEQFF